This TCR beta chain is drawn from a study of shared clonotypes between healthy human individuals. The ends were cut back, 2 bases at V and 0 bases at J, with 8 bases in the middle. Looked up from germline, CDR1 is LNHDA and CDR2 is SQIVND (reference sequence). The CDR3 sequence is 15 residues long. Naivety among CD8 cells was defined by CD45RO negativity and positive CCR7 selection, thereby excluding terminally differentiated effector memory CD45RA+ cells. Produced via immunoSEQ multiplex PCR; TCRdb's table is partial and in-frame only. The data contain about 2.2 million clones, approximately 92% of them seen just once; the ten biggest clones take up around 1.7%.

Sequenced: naive CD8+ T cells from PBMCs. The chain couples TRBV19 to TRBJ1-5; unclear D gene. The source of this sequence is a man aged 18 to 30 in good health. Some clones in this sample may be carry-over from other donors' samples. The CDR3, as DNA: TGTGCCAGTAGTATAAGCGCTCATAGCAATCAGCCCCAGCATTTT. Its protein product is CASSISAHSNQPQHF.